This T cell receptor beta chain was observed in a study of shared clonotypes between healthy human individuals (dated by TCRdb to the early 2020s). For context, the study as a whole: A few men and two women, aged 18 to 49 years, made up the cohort. For each donor, CD4 naive and CD4 memory were each run on three plates, CD8 naive on two plates, and CD8 memory on one plate. To estimate repertoire size and how much clonotypes are shared between individuals, the study performed deep sequencing of blood TCR repertoires from roughly five healthy adults. Libraries were prepared and TCR repertoires were sequenced by different laboratories using diverse techniques, in order to increase sequencing depth and limit assay-specific biases. Each donor's leukapheresis produced roughly between roughly 0.9 and 9 billion PBMCs. Broader findings and caveats from the paper: Pairwise subsampling led to the expectation that sequencing depth would affect the degree of clonotype sharing among donors. Incomplete sequencing was indicated by rarefaction of sorted-subset datasets, despite the large sequencing depth. Sampling was restricted to blood, and TCR repertoires in tissue are likely to differ from TCR repertoires in blood. Naive subsets generally had larger estimated clonotype richness than memory subsets. Compared with non-shared clonotypes, clonotypes shared by all four sorted-subset donors had higher generation probabilities. Across a handful of donors, about 5% of naive CD4, 3% to 4% of naive CD8, approximately 2.5% of memory CD4, and 0.4% of memory CD8 clonotypes were shared. The genetic and exposure-history diversity represented was limited by the small number of donors.

Using the deep immunoSEQ assay, multiplex PCR amplified TCR CDR3 regions from genomic DNA. For each cell subset, the extracted genomic DNA was distributed evenly across all wells of several immunoSEQ 96-well plates, and each plate served as one replicate. Each replicate PCR for sorted subsets received approximately 220 ng genomic DNA, equal to roughly 29,000 T cell genomes. The purified libraries were quantified using a Qubit 3.0 fluorometer, sized with a Bioanalyzer 2100, and then quantified again using the KAPA Library Quantification kit. Every immunoSEQ 96-well plate was sequenced on a separate single-read 150-cycle Illumina NextSeq 550 flow cell. The paper's processing steps were these. Because the immunoSEQ output held only junctional sequences and lacked quality scores, the filtering could not match the filtering applied to full-length reads. Sequences were annotated with PyIR, a Python wrapper for IgBLAST v1.9, using IMGT germline references to assign V/J genes and CDR3. Any read was removed if the V/J assignment was weak (E-value above 1e-6), the CDR3 was missing, or the read contained stop codons, out-of-frame junctions, or ambiguous translated residues. V3J clonotypes were defined by identical inferred V gene, J gene, and CDR3 amino acid sequence. Percentage overlap between repertoires was computed as shared unique clonotypes divided by the size of the smaller repertoire. RTK rarefaction, the Chao1 estimator, and Recon v2.1 estimates of unobserved clonotypes were used to assess repertoire richness. For all TCRbeta clonotypes obtained by the gDNA method from four donors, generation probabilities were computed with OLGA. TCRdb re-hosts the immuneACCESS table, in-frame sequences only. Its copies lack some clones; in the studies checked, an unresolved V gene accounts for under half of them, and the cause for the rest is not known. D and trimming come from the DNA, and the V and J calls and clone size come from that table. This sample is represented by about 2.4 million clones; over 85% of them were singletons. The ten largest account for approximately 0.35% of the sample.

The donors were healthy, HIV-negative adults who had no recently reported acute infections or vaccinations. Every donor was a Caucasian adult living in Nashville, Tennessee, USA. CD4+ T cells were enriched by magnetic negative selection; naive cells were then positively selected on CD45RA, and the negative fraction formed the memory subset. Blood was obtained by leukapheresis, after which PBMCs were separated by Ficoll-Histopaque density gradient centrifugation and cryopreserved in liquid nitrogen vapor phase. Analytical flow cytometry was used to check the purity and quantity of each magnetically sorted T cell population. Genomic DNA was isolated from every sorted fraction and measured by UV absorbance on a Nanodrop 2000c. Comments on this clone: This clone's antigen is unknown. Base-call qualities are not available, and no considerably larger clone is one nucleotide away.

Taken from the germline V gene (reference sequence), the CDR1 and CDR2 loops are LNHDA and SQIVND. Taken from cysteine to phenylalanine, the CDR3 has 16 residues. The read is trimmed to its CDR3 DNA, 48 bases read in frame from base 1. Trimming costs V 6 bases and J 4 bases, and their ends lie 16 bases apart. The origin of this receptor is a man in his late teens or twenties in good health. Some clones in this sample may be carry-over from other donors' samples. The rearranged chain carries TRBV19 and TRBJ2-6; a tentative D call is TRBD1 (6 bases match). Sequencing was carried out using naive CD4+ T cells from PBMCs. Per the publication, the cell subset or site label means: CD45RA+ positively selected. The bases are TGTGCCAGTAGCTACTACAGGGTTTCGGGGGCCAACGTCCTGACTTTC. It is translated as CASSYYRVSGANVLTF.